Listed here is a single TCR beta chain. Its antigen specificity is not known. Base qualities are not recorded, but no much larger clone differs from it by a single base. TCR CDR3 regions were amplified from genomic DNA by multiplex PCR using the deep immunoSEQ assay. Extracted genomic DNA from each cell subset was spread evenly across all wells of several immunoSEQ 96-well plates, with each plate serving as a replicate. For sorted subsets, 150 to 250 ng genomic DNA, equal to some 28,000 T cell genomes, was loaded into each replicate PCR. Purified libraries were measured with a Qubit 3.0 fluorometer, size-checked on a Bioanalyzer 2100, and measured again with the KAPA Library Quantification kit. Each immunoSEQ 96-well plate was sequenced on its own single-read 150-cycle Illumina NextSeq 550 flow cell. Turning to the authors' computational methods: Because the immunoSEQ output held only junctional sequences and lacked quality scores, the filtering could not match the filtering applied to full-length reads. Sequences were annotated with PyIR, a Python wrapper for IgBLAST v1.9, using IMGT germline references to assign V/J genes and CDR3. Reads were filtered out if the reads had weak V/J assignments (E-value above 1e-6), no CDR3, stop codons, out-of-frame junctions, or ambiguous translated residues. V3J clonotypes were defined by identical inferred V gene, J gene, and CDR3 amino acid sequence. Percentage overlap between repertoires was calculated by dividing the number of shared unique clonotypes by the size of the smaller repertoire. RTK rarefaction, the Chao1 estimator, and Recon v2.1 estimates of unobserved clonotypes were used to assess repertoire richness. Generation probabilities for all TCRbeta clonotypes obtained by the gDNA method from four donors were computed using OLGA. TCRdb limited this immuneACCESS table to in-frame rearrangements with V and J called. A share of clones is missing; checked studies link under half to unresolved V genes, and the rest is unexplained. V, J and clone size were drawn from that table, and D and trimming were deduced from the DNA. The sample table shows over a million clones, and approximately 80% are seen once. The ten largest make up approximately 0.52% of the sample.

The donors were healthy, HIV-negative adults who had no recently reported acute infections or vaccinations. Only Caucasian adults living in Nashville, Tennessee, USA were represented among the donors. CD4+ T cells were enriched by magnetic negative selection, after which naive cells were positively selected on CD45RA and the negative fraction was taken as the memory subset. After blood collection by leukapheresis, PBMCs were isolated using Ficoll-Histopaque density gradient centrifugation and then cryopreserved in the vapor phase of liquid nitrogen. Analytical flow cytometry was used to check the purity and quantity of every magnetically sorted T cell population. Genomic DNA was isolated from every sorted fraction and measured by UV absorbance on a Nanodrop 2000c. The data originate from a study of shared clonotypes between healthy human individuals (dated by TCRdb to about 2020). A note on the overall study: The cohort included three men and a couple of women between 18 and 49 years of age. To increase sequencing depth and limit assay-specific biases, different laboratories used diverse techniques to prepare libraries and sequence TCR repertoires. Between about 0.85 and 10 billion PBMCs per donor were obtained by leukapheresis. The study deeply sequenced blood TCR repertoires of about 5 healthy adults to estimate repertoire size and the extent of clonotype sharing between individuals. Per donor, three plates each were used for CD4 naive and CD4 memory, two for CD8 naive, and one for CD8 memory.

Overall results and qualifications from the work: Pairwise subsampling led to the expectation that sequencing depth would affect the degree of clonotype sharing among donors. Naive subsets generally had larger estimated clonotype richness than memory subsets. The genetic and exposure-history diversity represented was limited by the small number of donors. Sampling was restricted to blood, and TCR repertoires in tissues likely differ from the TCR repertoires found in blood. Across a handful of donors, around 5% of naive CD4, 3.5% of naive CD8, roughly 2.2% of memory CD4, and roughly 0.4% of memory CD8 clonotypes were shared. Rarefaction of sorted-subset datasets indicated incomplete sequencing despite the large sequencing depth. Compared with non-shared clonotypes, clonotypes shared by all four sorted-subset donors had higher generation probabilities.

The CDR3 contains 15 residues, cysteine and phenylalanine counted. The read is trimmed to its CDR3 DNA, 45 bases read in frame from base 1. Based on the germline V gene, the CDR1 and CDR2 sequences are SQVTM and ANQGSEA. For this chain, trimming is 6 bases at the V end and 0 bases at the J end, and the number of junction bases without a gene match is 10. Sequenced input: memory CD4+ T cells from PBMCs. Explained via the paper, the cell subset or site label denotes: CD45RA-negative fraction. This clonotype originated in a man between 18 and 29 years old in good health. Some clones in this sample may be carry-over from other donors' samples. The chain links TRBV29-1 with TRBJ2-7; the central 8 bases match TRBD2. The encoded CDR3 is CSVAVLAGVSYEQYF. The nucleotide sequence reads TGCAGCGTGGCCGTGCTAGCGGGTGTCTCCTACGAGCAGTACTTC.